The sequence of this T cell receptor (beta chain) was determined in a study of shared clonotypes between healthy human individuals. General observations from the study: Memory subsets generally showed smaller estimated richness than naive subsets did.

Notes on this clone: The target antigen is unknown.

Trimming took 2 bases from V and 3 from J; bases not matched to a gene: 6. Germline V CDR1 and CDR2: SGHNT, YYREEE (reference sequence). The CDR3 has 15 amino acids. Data came from immunoSEQ multiplex PCR; TCRdb stores just in-frame clones and leaves some out. The repertoire holds 2 million to 2.5 million clones, with about 94% as singletons. Specimen: naive CD4+ T cells sorted from blood. The sample's subset: CD45RA+ positively selected. The origin of this receptor is a man younger than 30 in good health. The chain joins TRBV5-4 to TRBJ2-5, with TRBD2 identical over 8 bases. CDR3 region: CASSLAGVPKETQYF. The CDR3 DNA is TGTGCCAGCAGCTTAGCGGGAGTCCCAAAAGAGACCCAGTACTTC.